Below are 28 T cell receptor beta chains sequenced from a single sample in a study of tumor-infiltrating lymphocytes in localized non-small cell lung cancer. The method was immunoSEQ multiplex PCR; TCRdb's version includes in-frame clones alone and lacks a portion of them. The sample has about 14,000 clones, roughly four fifths seen once. Sequenced material: lung tumor tissue. These receptors were obtained from a human donor with non-small cell lung cancer.

This clone was detected only once. V and J are TRBV21-1 and TRBJ2-5; no DNA check was done on the table's D call, TRBD2. TRBV21-1 is a pseudogene. The CDR3 runs to 15 residues. In DNA, the CDR3 is TGTGCCAGCAGCAAAGCCTCCGGGGGACAAGAGACCCAGTACTTC. Translated: CASSKASGGQETQYF.

The rearrangement links TRBV11-2 to TRBJ2-5; D is unclear. The CDR3 totals 12 residues. The germline V gene has CDR1 SGHAT and CDR2 FQNNGV. V lost 10 bases, J lost 2 bases, and 11 bases lay in between. CDR3 residues: CATPWPQETQYF. The CDR3 DNA reads as TGTGCCACCCCCTGGCCTCAAGAGACCCAGTACTTC.

The chain recombines TRBV18 with TRBJ1-2, with 8 bases aligning to TRBD1. V lost 6 bases to trimming and J lost 7 bases; unmatched junction nucleotides: 7. There are 13 residues in the CDR3. Germline lookup yields CDR1 KGHSH and CDR2 LQKENI. Here the CDR3 DNA reads TGTGCCAGCTCGCTTGACAGGGGAAGTGGCTACACCTTC. It encodes CASSLDRGSGYTF.

The rearrangement links TRBV10-2 to TRBJ1-2; D not certain. Germline-derived CDR1 and CDR2 are WSHSY and SAAADI. Trimming left V 9 bases short and J 1 base short, with 12 bases between. The CDR3 has 13 residues. The CDR3 DNA reads as TGCGCCAGTTCACTCGAACTTAACTATGGCTACACCTTC. Protein: CASSLELNYGYTF.

The V gene is TRBV7-9, the J gene TRBJ1-2, with 7 nucleotides matching TRBD1. Germline V gene lookup returns CDR1 SEHNR and CDR2 FQNEAQ (reference sequence). The V and J ends lost 1 base and 4 bases, in that order; junction bases with no gene match: 6. The CDR3 runs 15 residues. The CDR3 reads CASSLGQGRAYGYTF. The CDR3 DNA is TGTGCCAGCAGCTTAGGACAGGGAAGGGCCTATGGCTACACCTTC.

V gene TRBV11-2 combines with J gene TRBJ2-1; unclear D gene. V dropped 0 bases and J dropped 3 bases, with 3 bases sitting between them. The germline CDR1 and CDR2 sequences are SGHAT and FQNNGV. This CDR3 is built from 13 residues. This CDR3 is CASSLEVYNEQFF. The CDR3 bases are TGTGCCAGCAGCTTAGAGGTCTACAATGAGCAGTTCTTC.

The gene calls are TRBV6-5 and TRBJ2-5, with 11 nucleotides matching TRBD2. V dropped 7 bases and J dropped 5; count of bases not matched to a gene: 6. The germline gives CDR1 MNHEY, CDR2 SVGAGI. The CDR3 totals 14 residues. The CDR3 loop reads CASKKLAGDETQYF. The CDR3 DNA reads TGTGCCAGCAAAAAACTAGCGGGAGATGAGACCCAGTACTTC.

The chain links TRBV6-5 to TRBJ2-6; D not certain. Germline CDR1 and CDR2: MNHEY and SVGAGI. Trimming shortened V by 8 bases and J by 0 bases, and 8 bases separated the two germline ends. This CDR3 is built from 14 residues. Here the CDR3 DNA reads TGTGCCAGCGTGGACCGCTCTGGGGCCAACGTCCTGACTTTC. Amino acids: CASVDRSGANVLTF.

This clone was seen a handful of times. This chain connects TRBV27 to TRBJ2-7; 7 nucleotides agree with TRBD1. Per germline, CDR1 MNHEY and CDR2 SMNVEV (reference sequence). This CDR3 contains 13 residues. With 6 bases clipped from V and 2 bases from J, the junction kept 4 bases outside the gene matches. CDR3 bases: TGTGCCAGCAGGGGTCAGGGGGCCTACGAGCAGTACTTC. Amino acid sequence: CASRGQGAYEQYF.

The chain recombines TRBV6-1 with TRBJ2-1; D is unclear. V shed 3 bases and J shed 4 bases, with 7 bases lying between them. The CDR3 is 13 residues long. Germline-derived CDR1 and CDR2 are MNHNS and SASEGT. The CDR3 sequence: CASSDQHYNEQFF. The CDR3 nucleotides are TGTGCCAGCAGTGACCAACATTACAATGAGCAGTTCTTC.

This clone was seen just once. V and J are TRBV5-1 and TRBJ2-1; 8 bases agree with TRBD1. There are 16 residues in the CDR3. The junction had 5 bases not matched to a gene; V was cut back by 0 bases and J by 3 bases. Germline assignment: CDR1 SGHRS and CDR2 YFSETQ. The CDR3 DNA follows: TGCGCCAGCAGCTTGGTATCCGGGACAGGCTACAATGAGCAGTTCTTC. As protein: CASSLVSGTGYNEQFF.

This chain uses TRBV11-2 with TRBJ2-2; the D is unclear. The germline V and J ends were trimmed by 5 bases and 0 bases, with 13 bases remaining between them. The CDR3 is made up of 16 amino acids. Germline CDR1 reads SGHAT; CDR2 reads FQNNGV. The chain's CDR3 is CASSPRPGPNTGELFF. The CDR3 nucleotides read TGTGCCAGCAGCCCAAGGCCGGGCCCGAACACCGGGGAGCTGTTTTTT.

V and J are TRBV6-4 and TRBJ1-2, with D uncertain. Germline CDR1 reads MRHNA; CDR2 reads SNTAGT. The CDR3 totals 13 residues. The ends were cut back, 3 bases at V and 6 bases at J, with 11 bases in the middle. As DNA, the CDR3 is TGTGCCAGCAGTGAGTCCGGGCGGGATGGCTACACCTTC. Its translation is CASSESGRDGYTF.

The sample holds a few counts of this clone. V is TRBV5-1 and J is TRBJ2-3; TRBD1 agrees at 11 bases. This CDR3 has 15 residues. CDR1 SGHRS and CDR2 YFSETQ come from the germline V gene. Trimming took 4 bases from V and 4 from J; bases not matched to a gene: 5. In nucleotides, the CDR3 is TGCGCCAGCAGCGCCCGGACAGGGGGCTCAGATACGCAGTATTTT. Its translation: CASSARTGGSDTQYF.

This clone is medium-sized within its sample. The chain joins TRBV10-2 to TRBJ1-1; a weak D match, TRBD1 (6 bases). The CDR3 is 14 residues long. Germline V gene sequence: CDR1 WSHSY, CDR2 SAAADI. The V end was cut by 4 bases, the J end by 1 base, with 10 bases between. The CDR3 DNA is TGCGCCAGCAGTGTGGGCAGGGGGAACACTGAAGCTTTCTTT. The encoded protein is CASSVGRGNTEAFF.

J is TRBJ2-2 and V is TRBV10-3, with 13 nucleotides matching TRBD2. The CDR3 extends over 18 amino acids. Germline CDR1 reads ENHRY; CDR2 reads SYGVKD. With V trimmed by 4 bases and J by 1 base, 6 bases remained unmatched. The CDR3 coding sequence is TGTGCCATCAGTGCGCGACTAGCGGGGGGACAGAACACCGGGGAGCTGTTTTTT. Translated, it gives CAISARLAGGQNTGELFF.

The rearrangement joins TRBV18 to TRBJ1-2; 9 bases are shared with TRBD1. Germline CDR1 KGHSH, CDR2 LQKENI. The V gene end was trimmed by 2 bases and the J gene end by 5 bases; junction bases not matched to a gene: 0. The length of the CDR3 is 13 residues. CDR3 sequence reads: CASSPGQGYGYTF. The CDR3 DNA is TGTGCCAGCTCACCAGGACAGGGGTATGGCTACACCTTC.

The gene calls are TRBV9 and TRBJ2-7; 8 nucleotides line up with TRBD1. The CDR3 spans 16 residues. CDR1 and CDR2 (germline): SGDLS, YYNGEE. V shed 0 bases and J 5 bases; nucleotides not matched to a gene: 10. The CDR3 coding sequence is TGTGCCAGCAGCGTAGCTCTCGGGACAGGAGGTGACGAGCAGTACTTC. The encoded protein is CASSVALGTGGDEQYF. The full variable domain, completed using reference TRBV9 and TRBJ2-7, is DSGVTQTPKHLITATGQRVTLRCSPRSGDLSVYWYQQSLDQGLQFLIQYYNGEERAKGNILERFSAQQFPDLHSELNLSSLELGDSALYFCASSVALGTGGDEQYFGPGTRLTVT.

This clone showed up just once. The J gene is TRBJ1-4, the V gene TRBV9; a possible D gene is TRBD1 (5 bases). Germline V CDR1 and CDR2: SGDLS, YYNGEE. This CDR3 has 15 amino acids. V was cut by 0 bases and J by 8 bases, with 14 bases left in between. CDR3 sequence (DNA): TGTGCCAGCAGCGTAGGGGTGTCTGGACACGAAAAACTGTTTTTT. Translating gives CASSVGVSGHEKLFF.

The rearrangement links TRBV5-1 to TRBJ2-5; D could derive from TRBD1 or TRBD2 (6 bases each). Germline loops: CDR1 SGHRS, CDR2 YFSETQ. CDR3 size: 14 residues. V was pared by 3 bases and J by 5 bases, with 14 bases between. This CDR3 is CASSSSGAAETQYF. The CDR3 DNA follows: TGCGCCAGCAGCTCCTCGGGGGCAGCTGAGACCCAGTACTTC.

V usage is TRBV7-9 and J usage is TRBJ2-5; 8 nucleotides align to TRBD1. Germline CDR1 reads SEHNR; CDR2 reads FQNEAQ (reference sequence). Trimming cost V 4 bases and J 4 bases; bases outside gene matches: 5. There are 14 residues in the CDR3. The CDR3 protein is CASSSTGVGETQYF. In nucleotides, the CDR3 is TGTGCCAGCAGCTCGACAGGGGTTGGAGAGACCCAGTACTTC.

The chain recombines TRBV7-8 with TRBJ1-5, with D tentatively TRBD1 (6 bases). CDR3 length equals 13 residues. V was trimmed by 5 bases and J by 6 bases, leaving 11 bases between them. Germline V gene sequence: CDR1 SGHVS, CDR2 FQNEAQ. CDR3 DNA sequence: TGTGCCAGCAGCCTTGACAGGAGTCAGCCCCAGCATTTT. This translates into CASSLDRSQPQHF.

The rearrangement uses TRBV7-9 and TRBJ2-3; 7 nucleotides line up with TRBD1. The CDR3 length is 14 residues. The germline CDR1 and CDR2 sequences are SEHNR and FQNEAQ (reference sequence). The V and J ends lost 4 bases and 1 base, in that order; junction bases with no gene match: 2. As DNA, the CDR3 is TGTGCCAGCAGCTCGACAGGGCGCACAGATACGCAGTATTTT. Translation gives CASSSTGRTDTQYF.

CDR3 sequence: CASSSSTGGTGELFF. The DNA for the CDR3 is TGCGCCAGCTCCTCCTCGACAGGGGGGACCGGGGAGCTGTTTTTT. The chain has TRBV5-1 and TRBJ2-2, with 9 bases that match TRBD1. The CDR3 totals 15 residues. In germline, CDR1 is SGHRS, CDR2 YFSETQ. V shed 7 bases, J shed 5 bases, and the junction held 9 bases outside the gene matches.

This clone is a singleton in its sample. The rearrangement links TRBV14 to TRBJ1-1; D might be TRBD1 (6 bases). This CDR3 is built from 12 residues. The germline CDR1 and CDR2 sequences are SGHDN and FVKESK. V lost 5 bases to trimming and J lost 6 bases, with 10 bases between them. Written as DNA, the CDR3 is TGTGCCAGCAGCTACAGGGAGGCTGAAGCTTTCTTT. As protein: CASSYREAEAFF. Using reference TRBV14 and TRBJ1-1 for the parts outside the CDR3, the full variable domain is EAGVTQFPSHSVIEKGQTVTLRCDPISGHDNLYWYRRVMGKEIKFLLHFVKESKQDESGMPNNRFLAERTGGTYSTLKVQPAELEDSGVYFCASSYREAEAFFGQGTRLTVV.

V gene TRBV9 combines with J gene TRBJ2-3; 12 nucleotides align to TRBD2. In germline, CDR1 is SGDLS, CDR2 YYNGEE. Trimming at V came to 4 bases and at J to 3 bases, leaving 9 bases not matched to a gene. CDR3 length equals 17 residues. The CDR3 DNA reads TGTGCCAGCAGCCCCTCTAGCGGGAGGGGCGGGACAGATACGCAGTATTTT. It codes for CASSPSSGRGGTDTQYF.

The V call is TRBV9, the J call TRBJ1-2; 7 bases fit TRBD1. Germline lookup yields CDR1 SGDLS and CDR2 YYNGEE. With V trimmed by 3 bases and J by 4 bases, 9 bases remained unmatched. This CDR3 contains 15 residues. The CDR3 bases are TGTGCCAGCAGCGGGACAGGCCCTAGAGGCTATGGCTACACCTTC. Its translation: CASSGTGPRGYGYTF.

This chain links TRBV28 with TRBJ2-7, with 8 nucleotides matching TRBD1. With V trimmed by 8 bases and J by 3 bases, 6 bases remained unmatched. Looked up from germline, CDR1 is MDHEN and CDR2 is SYDVKM. CDR3 length equals 13 residues. The CDR3 loop is CASGPGQDYEQYF. The DNA for the CDR3 is TGTGCCAGCGGACCGGGACAGGACTACGAGCAGTACTTC.